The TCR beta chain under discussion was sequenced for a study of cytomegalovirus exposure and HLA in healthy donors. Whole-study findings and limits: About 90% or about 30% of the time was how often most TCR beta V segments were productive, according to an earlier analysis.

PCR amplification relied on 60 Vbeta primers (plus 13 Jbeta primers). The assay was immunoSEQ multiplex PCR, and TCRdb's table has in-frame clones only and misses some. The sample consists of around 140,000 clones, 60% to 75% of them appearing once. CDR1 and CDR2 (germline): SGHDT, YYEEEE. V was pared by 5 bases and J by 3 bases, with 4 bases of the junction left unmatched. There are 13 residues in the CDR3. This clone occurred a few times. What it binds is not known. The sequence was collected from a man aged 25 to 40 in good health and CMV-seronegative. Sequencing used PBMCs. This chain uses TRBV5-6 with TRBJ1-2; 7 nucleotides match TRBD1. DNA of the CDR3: TGTGCCAGCAGGGAAGACAGGGACTATGGCTACACCTTC. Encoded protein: CASREDRDYGYTF.